These 7 T cell receptor beta chains came from one sample sequenced in a study of blood T cell repertoires in COVID-19. Sequencing used immunoSEQ multiplex PCR; TCRdb keeps in-frame clones, though not all of them. The sample lists about 220,000 clones, around 90% occurring once. Sequenced material: PBMCs or T cells enriched from blood (not recorded which). These receptors originate from a woman in her twenties or thirties who had recovered from COVID-19.

The genes are TRBV6-5 and TRBJ2-3; 7 nucleotides agree with TRBD1. The V segment lost 6 bases and the J segment 2 bases; nucleotides outside the gene matches: 5. The CDR3 consists of 14 residues. Germline V gene sequence: CDR1 MNHEY, CDR2 SVGAGI. The CDR3, as DNA: TGTGCCAGCAGATCGACAGGGACCACAGATACGCAGTATTTT. It encodes CASRSTGTTDTQYF.

The CDR3 region is CASRSTVMNTEAFF. The CDR3 nucleotides read TGTGCCAGCAGGTCGACTGTCATGAACACTGAAGCTTTCTTT. The chain links TRBV6-5 to TRBJ1-1; D gene uncertain. This CDR3 has 14 amino acids. The V end was cut by 6 bases, the J end by 0 bases, with 11 bases between. Germline V gene sequence: CDR1 MNHEY, CDR2 SVGAGI.

The chain links TRBV2 to TRBJ1-2; D not certain. CDR1 and CDR2 (germline): SNHLY, FYNNEI. With 4 bases removed from V and 7 bases from J, the gap between germline ends came to 16 bases. This CDR3 comprises 14 residues. The CDR3 sequence: CASSVDQVAGGYTF. In DNA form, the CDR3 reads TGTGCCAGCAGTGTGGATCAGGTGGCGGGTGGCTACACCTTC.

This clone was detected once. The chain recombines TRBV7-9 with TRBJ1-2; a weak D match, TRBD1 (6 bases). This CDR3 contains 12 residues. V lost 1 base and J 12 bases, leaving 12 bases between the germline ends. The germline V gene encodes CDR1 SEHNR and CDR2 FQNEAQ (reference sequence). The CDR3 loop reads CASSLGDNLDTF. As DNA, the CDR3 is TGTGCCAGCAGCTTAGGGGACAACCTTGACACCTTC.

This rearrangement joins TRBV19 to TRBJ2-7, with D possibly matching TRBD1 (6 bases). This CDR3 region has 14 residues. With 5 bases removed from V and 7 bases from J, the gap between germline ends came to 18 bases. Germline CDR1 and CDR2: LNHDA and SQIVND (reference sequence). CDR3 nucleotides: TGTGCCAGTAGTCCCAGGGGTCCTACGAGGGAGCAGTACTTC. It yields the protein CASSPRGPTREQYF. Full variable domain (remainder filled in from reference TRBV19 and TRBJ2-7): DGGITQSPKYLFRKEGQNVTLSCEQNLNHDAMYWYRQDPGQGLRLIYYSQIVNDFQKGDIAEGYSVSREKKESFPLTVTSAQKNPTAFYLCASSPRGPTREQYFGPGTRLTVT.

The chain is built from TRBV24-1 and TRBJ2-3; 9 bases match TRBD1. The CDR3 is 17 residues long. Trimming cost V 4 bases and J 1 base; bases outside gene matches: 8. Germline V gives CDR1 KGHDR, CDR2 SFDVKD. CDR3 sequence reads: CATSDHPQGAGTDTQYF. CDR3 sequence (DNA): TGTGCCACCAGTGACCATCCACAGGGGGCAGGCACAGATACGCAGTATTTT.

This chain uses TRBV5-1 with TRBJ1-4; D not resolved. This CDR3 comprises 15 residues. Looked up from germline, CDR1 is SGHRS and CDR2 is YFSETQ. V dropped 0 bases and J dropped 0 bases, with 6 bases sitting between them. CDR3 in amino acids: CASSLAYATNEKLFF. The CDR3 region has the DNA TGCGCCAGCAGCTTGGCCTATGCAACTAATGAAAAACTGTTTTTT.